This T cell receptor (beta chain) was captured by sequencing in a study of T cells in Graves' hyperthyroidism and ophthalmopathy. About the research overall: Specimen type is peripheral blood, collected at initial diagnosis prior to any treatment. Study observations and caveats: Also found in blood were most expanded thyroid clonotypes above 0.001.

Disease duration under 2 months; hyperthyroidism patients were aged 18 to 65. The CDR3 loop spans 13 amino acids. Germline V gene data show CDR1 as SGHRS and CDR2 as YFSETQ. V lost 6 bases to trimming and J lost 7 bases, with 14 bases between them. In its sample, this clonotype was seen a few times. Its antigen is unknown. TCR beta CDR3 regions were amplified from RNA transcripts. During a first-round RT-PCR of the TCR CDR3, the HTBI primer set was used. TCRdb itself ran the multiplex PCR reads through MiXCR, one entry per CDR3 protein. The data contain under 350,000 distinct CDR3 sequences, roughly 18% of them singletons.

This sequence originates from a woman aged 50 to 60 with Graves' hyperthyroidism. This chain joins TRBV5-1 and TRBJ2-1; D is perhaps TRBD2 (6 bases). The sequenced material came from blood. The CDR3 DNA reads TGCGCCAGCAACCTTGGGGGGAATAATGAGCAGTTCTTC. This translates into CASNLGGNNEQFF. The whole variable domain, filled in from reference TRBV5-1 and TRBJ2-1, reads KAGVTQTPRYLIKTRGQQVTLSCSPISGHRSVSWYQQTPGQGLQFLFEYFSETQRNKGNFPGRFSGRQFSNSRSEMNVSTLELGDSALYLCASNLGGNNEQFFGPGTRLTVL.